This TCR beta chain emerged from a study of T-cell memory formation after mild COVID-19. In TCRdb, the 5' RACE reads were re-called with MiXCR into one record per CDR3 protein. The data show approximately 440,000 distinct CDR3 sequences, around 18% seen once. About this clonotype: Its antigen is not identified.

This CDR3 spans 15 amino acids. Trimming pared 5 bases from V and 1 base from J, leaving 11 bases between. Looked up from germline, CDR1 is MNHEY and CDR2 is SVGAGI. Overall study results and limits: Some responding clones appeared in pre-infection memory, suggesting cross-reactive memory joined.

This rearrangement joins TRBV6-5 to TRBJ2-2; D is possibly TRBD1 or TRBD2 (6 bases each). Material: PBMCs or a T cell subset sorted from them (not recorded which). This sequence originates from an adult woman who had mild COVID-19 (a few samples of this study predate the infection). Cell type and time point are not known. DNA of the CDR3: TGTGCCAGCAGTCGGGGGCAGAAGAACACCGGGGAGCTGTTTTTT. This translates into CASSRGQKNTGELFF.